Listed below are T cell receptor beta chains from one sample, sequenced in a study of memory CD4+ T cells and cytomegalovirus serostatus. Only in-frame clones appear in the TCRdb table, and some are missing; sequencing was by immunoSEQ multiplex PCR. The sample contains about 38,000 clones, around 80% of which appear only once. The sample was memory CD4+ T cells from blood. The source of these receptors is an adult in good health and CMV-seropositive. Both conserved end residues are part of each CDR3. D genes are given only for firm matches. Not all rows give a size; the values are once, few, many and, for expanded clones, a class.

V gene	D gene	clone size	J gene	CDR3 protein	CDR3 DNA
TRBV7-2	-	-	TRBJ1-5	CASGQTNQPQHF	TGTGCCAGCGGCCAGACCAATCAGCCCCAGCATTTT
TRBV7-8	TRBD2	few	TRBJ2-1	CASSLQGLAGYNEQFF	TGTGCCAGCAGCTTACAGGGACTAGCGGGGTACAATGAGCAGTTCTTC
TRBV4-3	-	few	TRBJ2-5	CASSQDREETQYF	TGCGCCAGCAGCCAAGACAGGGAAGAGACCCAGTACTTC
TRBV11-2	-	-	TRBJ2-2	CASSPGPYTGELFF	TGTGCCAGCAGCCCTGGGCCTTACACCGGGGAGCTGTTTTTT
TRBV7-6	-	-	TRBJ2-5	CASSLPPSRETQYF	TGTGCCAGCAGCCTACCGCCAAGCCGAGAGACCCAGTACTTC
TRBV6-5	TRBD1	-	TRBJ1-3	CASTRTGGNTIYF	TGTGCCAGCACCCGGACAGGGGGAAACACCATATATTTT
TRBV28	TRBD1	-	TRBJ2-3	CASSADRGYSTDTQYF	TGTGCCAGCAGTGCAGACAGGGGATATAGCACAGATACGCAGTATTTT
TRBV6-5	-	-	TRBJ2-7	CAKSVLSYEQYF	TGTGCCAAGAGTGTATTGTCCTACGAGCAGTACTTC
TRBV28	TRBD1	-	TRBJ2-1	CASSRTGNNEQFF	TGTGCCAGCAGTAGGACAGGTAACAATGAGCAGTTCTTC
TRBV7-2	-	-	TRBJ2-7	CASSLKQGRGGYEQYF	TGTGCCAGCAGCTTAAAACAGGGGCGTGGGGGGTACGAGCAGTACTTC
TRBV6-6	TRBD1	few	TRBJ1-1	CASRRQGNTEAFF	TGTGCCAGCAGACGACAGGGCAACACTGAAGCTTTCTTT
TRBV6-6	TRBD2	once	TRBJ2-7	CASSFTSGRSYEQYF	TGTGCCAGCAGTTTTACTAGCGGGCGAAGCTACGAGCAGTACTTC